One sample yielded the 2 T cell receptor beta chains listed below, sequenced in a study of vaccination and CD4 T cells after COVID-19. Sequencing of DNA taken from cultured CD4+ T cells relied on the Oncomine TCR Beta short-read assay. Each CDR3 protein is one row after TCRdb ran MiXCR on the PCR reads. The data contain 20,000 to 25,000 distinct CDR3 sequences, more than 35% of them singletons. For these receptors, no antigen is known. Treatment: roughly 11-day PBMC culture with coronavirus spike peptide pools or control peptides (ViraFEST assay). Specimen: CD4+ T cells from blood, cultured in vitro. The receptors come from a human donor who had recovered from COVID-19.

The chain has TRBV20-1 and TRBJ2-7; D not certain. Trimming took 5 bases from V and 0 from J, leaving 17 bases between them. Germline loops: CDR1 DFQATT, CDR2 SNEGSKA (reference sequence). The CDR3 totals 15 residues. For the CDR3, the DNA is TGCAGTGCTGGCCCCCCCGGCGGACCCTCCTACGAGCAGTACTTC. Its translation is CSAGPPGGPSYEQYF.

The V call is TRBV25-1, the J call TRBJ1-5; tentative D call: TRBD1 (6 bases). The germline V and J ends were trimmed by 4 bases and 6 bases, with 7 bases remaining between them. The CDR3 has 12 residues. CDR1 is MGHDK and CDR2 is SYGVNS in the germline V gene. CDR3 DNA sequence: TGTGCCAGCAGTGGAGGGGGTCAGCCCCAGCATTTT. Translating gives CASSGGGQPQHF. The full variable domain, with the rest looked up from reference TRBV25-1 and TRBJ1-5, is EADIYQTPRYLVIGTGKKITLECSQTMGHDKMYWYQQDPGMELHLIHYSYGVNSTEKGDLSSESTVSRIRTEHFPLTLESARPSHTSQYLCASSGGGQPQHFGDGTRLSIL.